Sequencing of this T cell receptor beta chain was carried out in a study of CXCR3-negative and CXCR3-positive naive CD8 T cells. Study-wide results and caveats: Memory CD8+ cells showed much lower diversity, while both naive subsets displayed comparably high diversity. TRB CDR3 properties indicated TCR strength, while surface CD5 was similar across naive subsets. Similar TRBV-TRBJ gene usage was seen in naive CXCR3-negative and CXCR3-positive cells, but not in memory cells.

TRB cDNA was prepared as libraries by UMI-labeled 5' RACE. TCRdb re-called the 5' RACE reads and shows each CDR3 protein once, DNA omitted. The sample totals approximately 88,000 distinct CDR3 sequences. Worth noting for this clonotype: No antigen is known for it.

CD8+ T cell subsets were each sorted in triplicate, approximately 270,000 cells apiece. Input material: naive CXCR3- CD8+ T cells from blood. Subset reported: CD45RO-CCR7+CD27+CD95- naive CD8+ T cells lacking CXCR3 (TNR3-). This receptor was taken from a human donor in good health. Some clones in this sample may be carry-over from other donors' samples.

This CDR3 is CSVVGRVQYNEQFF. The rearrangement uses TRBV29-1 and TRBJ2-1. This CDR3 has 14 residues. The germline gives CDR1 SQVTM, CDR2 ANQGSEA.